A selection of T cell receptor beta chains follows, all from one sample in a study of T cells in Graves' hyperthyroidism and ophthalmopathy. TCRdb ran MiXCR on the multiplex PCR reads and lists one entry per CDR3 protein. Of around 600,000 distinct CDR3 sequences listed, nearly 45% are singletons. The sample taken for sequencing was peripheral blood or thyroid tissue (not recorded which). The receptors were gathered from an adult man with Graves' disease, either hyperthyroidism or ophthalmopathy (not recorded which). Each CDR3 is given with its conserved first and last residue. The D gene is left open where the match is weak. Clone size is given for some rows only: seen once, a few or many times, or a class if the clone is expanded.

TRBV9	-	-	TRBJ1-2	CASSDATTGGYTF	TGTGCCAGCAGCGATGCTACTACCGGTGGCTACACCTTC
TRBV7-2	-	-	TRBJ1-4	CASSLAVSNEKLFF	TGTGCCAGCAGCTTAGCAGTCAGTAATGAAAAACTGTTTTTT
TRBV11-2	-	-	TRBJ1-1	CASSLASDNTEAFF	TGTGCCAGCAGCTTAGCGTCGGACAACACTGAAGCTTTCTTT
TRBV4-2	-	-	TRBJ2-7	CASSQETLGGHQSYEQYF	TGTGCCAGCAGCCAAGAAACTCTAGGGGGACATCAATCCTACGAGCAGTACTTC
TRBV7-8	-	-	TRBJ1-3	CASSLYGPPGNTIYF	TGTGCCAGCAGCTTATATGGACCCCCTGGAAACACCATATATTTT
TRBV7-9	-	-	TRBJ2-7	CASRVTGRDDEQYF	TGTGCCAGCAGAGTCACCGGGAGAGATGACGAGCAGTACTTC
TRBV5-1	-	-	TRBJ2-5	CASSLGTVRETQYF	TGCGCCAGCAGCTTGGGGACAGTAAGAGAGACCCAGTACTTC
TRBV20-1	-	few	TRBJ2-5	CSAPGASRETQYF	TGCAGTGCTCCAGGGGCCAGCCGAGAGACCCAGTACTTC
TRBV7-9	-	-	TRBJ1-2	CASSLASFGHGYTF	TGTGCCAGCAGCTTGGCGTCTTTTGGCCATGGCTACACCTTC
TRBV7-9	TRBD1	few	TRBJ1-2	CASRPPTGGNYGYTF	TGTGCCAGCAGACCCCCGACAGGGGGCAACTATGGCTACACCTTC
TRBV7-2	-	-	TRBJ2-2	CASSSARELFF	TGTGCCAGCAGCTCGGCCCGGGAGCTGTTTTTT
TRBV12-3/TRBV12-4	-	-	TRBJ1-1	CASSQPGGAEAFF	TGTGCCAGCAGCCAACCGGGGGGGGCTGAAGCTTTCTTT
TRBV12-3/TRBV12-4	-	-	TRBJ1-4	CASSPRGGAGGEKLFF	TGTGCCAGCAGTCCTCGTGGGGGCGCGGGTGGTGAAAAACTGTTTTTT
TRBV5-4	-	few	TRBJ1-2	CASSFRDDYGYTF	TGTGCCAGCAGCTTCCGGGACGACTATGGCTACACCTTC
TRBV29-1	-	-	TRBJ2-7	CSVRGATGEQYF	TGCAGCGTCCGGGGCGCGACCGGCGAGCAGTACTTC
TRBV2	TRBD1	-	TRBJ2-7	CASSVGGRDRGTYEQYF	TGTGCCAGCAGCGTAGGAGGTAGGGACAGGGGCACCTACGAGCAGTACTTC
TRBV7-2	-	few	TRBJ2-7	CASSLTANEAYEQYF	TGTGCCAGCAGCTTGACAGCGAATGAGGCCTACGAGCAGTACTTC
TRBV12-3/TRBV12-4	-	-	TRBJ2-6	CASSLTLGAGAGANVLTF	TGTGCCAGCAGTTTAACTTTGGGGGCAGGGGCTGGGGCCAACGTCCTGACTTTC
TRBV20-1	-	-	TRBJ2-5	CSARMPRGTQYF	TGCAGTGCTAGAATGCCCAGGGGGACCCAGTACTTC
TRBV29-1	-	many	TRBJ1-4	CMRGGKFF	TGCATGAGAGGGGGAAAGTTTTTT
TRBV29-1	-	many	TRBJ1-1	CSVGGEEGNTEAFF	TGCAGCGTTGGGGGGGAGGAAGGGAACACTGAAGCTTTCTTT
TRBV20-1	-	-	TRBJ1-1	CSARSQGLNTEAFF	TGCAGTGCTAGATCGCAGGGATTGAACACTGAAGCTTTCTTT
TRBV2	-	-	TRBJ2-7	CASSLGAGGRQYF	TGTGCCAGCAGCCTGGGAGCAGGGGGGCGGCAGTACTTC
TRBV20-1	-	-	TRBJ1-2	CSARDLSSTGLGGYTF	TGCAGTGCTAGAGATTTATCATCCACAGGGCTAGGTGGCTACACCTTC
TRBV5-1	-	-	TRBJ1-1	CASSLVGAGVENTEAFF	TGCGCCAGCAGCTTGGTGGGGGCTGGGGTAGAGAACACTGAAGCTTTCTTT
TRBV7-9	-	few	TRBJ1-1	CASSLGGAGEAFF	TGTGCCAGCAGCTTGGGTGGGGCGGGTGAAGCTTTCTTT
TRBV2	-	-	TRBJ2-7	CASSSGGGTYEQYF	TGTGCCAGCAGTTCCGGTGGGGGGACCTACGAGCAGTACTTC
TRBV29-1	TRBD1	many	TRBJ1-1	CSVARTGRNTEAFF	TGCAGCGTTGCTAGGACAGGGAGGAACACTGAAGCTTTCTTT
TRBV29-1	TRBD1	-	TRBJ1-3	CSVEGGGTGTGNTIYF	TGCAGCGTTGAAGGTGGCGGGACAGGAACTGGAAACACCATATATTTT
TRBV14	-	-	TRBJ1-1	CASSQGRGLTEAFF	TGTGCCAGCAGCCAGGGGAGGGGGTTAACTGAAGCTTTCTTT
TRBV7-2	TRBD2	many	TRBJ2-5	CASSLAVRETQYF	TGTGCCAGCAGCCTAGCGGTCCGGGAGACCCAGTACTTC
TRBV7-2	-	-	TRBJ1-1	CASSLTGQAFF	TGTGCCAGCAGCTTAACGGGGCAAGCTTTCTTT
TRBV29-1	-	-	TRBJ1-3	CSVDAHSGNTIYF	TGCAGCGTAGATGCGCACTCTGGAAACACCATATATTTT
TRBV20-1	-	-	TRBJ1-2	CSARDGGADYGYTF	TGCAGTGCTAGAGACGGCGGGGCGGACTATGGCTACACCTTC
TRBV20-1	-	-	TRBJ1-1	CSASLGVRGTNTEAFF	TGCAGTGCGTCCCTTGGTGTGAGGGGGACTAACACTGAAGCTTTCTTT
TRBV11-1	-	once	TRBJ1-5	CASSLEFGQAQHF	TGTGCCAGCAGCTTAGAGTTTGGGCAGGCCCAGCATTTT
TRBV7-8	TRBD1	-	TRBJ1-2	CASSLAVKTGGNYGYTF	TGTGCCAGCAGCTTAGCAGTGAAGACAGGGGGAAACTATGGCTACACCTTC
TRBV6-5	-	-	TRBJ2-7	CASSIISYHEQYF	TGTGCCAGCAGTATAATTAGCTACCACGAGCAGTACTTC
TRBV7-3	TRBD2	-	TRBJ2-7	CASSKAGADEQYF	TGTGCCAGCTCTAAAGCGGGAGCGGATGAGCAGTACTTC
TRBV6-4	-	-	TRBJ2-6	CASSDRRTF	TGTGCCAGCAGTGACCGCCGGACTTTC
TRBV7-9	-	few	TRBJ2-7	CASSEALPGPSYEQYF	TGTGCCAGCAGTGAAGCGCTTCCGGGACCCTCCTACGAGCAGTACTTC
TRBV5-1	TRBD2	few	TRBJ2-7	CASSSTGGKVEQYF	TGCGCCAGCAGCTCAACGGGAGGCAAGGTCGAGCAGTACTTC
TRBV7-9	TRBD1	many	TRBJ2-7	CASSPDRSRYEQYF	TGTGCCAGCAGCCCGGACAGGAGTCGCTACGAGCAGTACTTC
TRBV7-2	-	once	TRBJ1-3	CASSHSGGSGNTIYF	TGTGCCAGCAGCCATTCGGGGGGCTCTGGAAACACCATATATTTT
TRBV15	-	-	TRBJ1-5	CAASRDVPGQPQHF	TGTGCCGCCAGCAGAGATGTCCCAGGGCAGCCCCAGCATTTT
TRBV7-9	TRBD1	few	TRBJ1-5	CASSSDRGGTGNQPQHF	TGTGCCAGCAGTTCGGACAGGGGGGGCACGGGCAATCAGCCCCAGCATTTT